A single sample gave rise to the 30 T cell receptor beta chains below, sequenced in a study of blood T cell repertoires in COVID-19 (dated by TCRdb to about 2020). Library generation was performed with the immunoSEQ multiplex PCR assay. In TCRdb, the immuneACCESS table is reduced to in-frame sequences with V and J assigned. These tables do not hold every clone; where another copy was compared, an unresolved V gene accounts for under half, and the others remain unexplained. Across this sample there are about 200,000 clones, with 88% seen only once. Jointly, the top ten make up under 2% of the sample. Input material: peripheral blood. The receptor source for this set is a man aged 18-30 years with active or convalescent COVID-19.

This chain uses TRBV21-1 with TRBJ1-2; the table's D call, TRBD1, was not checked against the DNA. TRBV21-1 is a listed pseudogene. The CDR3 length is 16 residues. CDR3 nucleotides: TGTGCCAGCAGCCATAACTCCGGGACAGCCACTTATGGCTACACCTTC. Translated, it gives CASSHNSGTATYGYTF.

The chain joins TRBV19 to TRBJ1-2; TRBD1 matches 9 bases. This CDR3 is 14 amino acids long. With V trimmed by 4 bases and J by 13 bases, 13 bases remained unmatched. Germline assignment: CDR1 LNHDA and CDR2 SQIVND (reference sequence). The CDR3 coding sequence is TGTGCCAGTAGTACCTTCCGGGACAGGGTTGTACTCACCTTC. Its translation is CASSTFRDRVVLTF. Using reference TRBV19 and TRBJ1-2 for the parts outside the CDR3, the full variable domain is DGGITQSPKYLFRKEGQNVTLSCEQNLNHDAMYWYRQDPGQGLRLIYYSQIVNDFQKGDIAEGYSVSREKKESFPLTVTSAQKNPTAFYLCASSTFRDRVVLTFGSGTRLTVV.

This clone has more than one count but fewer than ten. The V and J genes are TRBV9 and TRBJ1-3; 7 nucleotides align to TRBD1. CDR1 SGDLS and CDR2 YYNGEE come from the germline V gene. The CDR3 runs 16 residues. V was pared by 0 bases and J by 2 bases, with 5 bases of the junction left unmatched. The CDR3 coding sequence is TGTGCCAGCAGCGTAGACACTACAGGGGCTGGAAACACCATATATTTT. This sequence encodes CASSVDTTGAGNTIYF.

The V gene is TRBV5-1, the J gene TRBJ1-2, with 9 bases aligning to TRBD1. The CDR3 extends over 13 amino acids. Germline V gene data show CDR1 as SGHRS and CDR2 as YFSETQ. Trimming took 4 bases from V and 7 from J; bases not matched to a gene: 5. The CDR3 bases are TGCGCCAGCAGCCCGGGACAGGGTCGTGGCTACACCTTC. Encoded protein: CASSPGQGRGYTF.

This clone occurred a few times. This chain uses TRBV6-4 with TRBJ2-3, with 7 bases aligning to TRBD2. Looked up from germline, CDR1 is MRHNA and CDR2 is SNTAGT. Germline trimming cut 4 bases from V and 4 bases from J; bases unmatched to any gene: 5. The CDR3 spans 14 residues. The CDR3 nucleotides read TGTGCCAGCAGTGTTGGCGGGAGCGCAGATACGCAGTATTTT. Its protein product is CASSVGGSADTQYF.

This clone was found once. The V gene is TRBV9, the J gene TRBJ1-1; unclear D gene. The germline V and J ends were trimmed by 0 bases and 7 bases, with 13 bases remaining between them. The CDR3 runs 14 residues. Germline CDR1 and CDR2: SGDLS and YYNGEE. The CDR3 DNA is TGTGCCAGCAGCGTAGGACTTGAGGGAGGTGAAGCTTTCTTT. It codes for CASSVGLEGGEAFF.

The chain has TRBV7-6 and TRBJ2-1, with 13 bases identical to TRBD2. The V and J ends lost 5 bases and 3 bases, in that order; junction bases with no gene match: 7. Germline CDR1 reads SGHVS; CDR2 reads FNYEAQ. CDR3 size: 17 residues. The DNA for the CDR3 is TGTGCCAGCAGCCCCGGGACTAGCGGGAATTTCTACAATGAGCAGTTCTTC. Protein: CASSPGTSGNFYNEQFF.

This chain uses TRBV7-2 with TRBJ1-1; 7 bases agree with TRBD1. The CDR3 has 14 amino acids. The V gene's germline CDR1 is SGHTA and CDR2 FQGNSA. Trimming took 6 bases from V and 0 from J; bases not matched to a gene: 4. The CDR3 DNA reads TGTGCCAGCAGAAGACAGGGTATGAACACTGAAGCTTTCTTT. Its translation is CASRRQGMNTEAFF.

The genes are TRBV2 and TRBJ1-1; D might be TRBD1 (5 bases). Trimming cost V 8 bases and J 5 bases, with 18 bases left between them. Germline V gene data show CDR1 as SNHLY and CDR2 as FYNNEI. The CDR3 sequence is 14 residues long. CDR3 loop: CASGQGRRDTEAFF. CDR3 DNA sequence: TGTGCCAGCGGGCAGGGCAGAAGGGATACTGAAGCTTTCTTT. The variable domain in full, completed from reference TRBV2 and TRBJ1-1, reads EPEVTQTPSHQVTQMGQEVILRCVPISNHLYFYWYRQILGQKVEFLVSFYNNEISEKSEIFDDQFSVERPDGSNFTLKIRSTKLEDSAMYFCASGQGRRDTEAFFGQGTRLTVV.

The table lists this clone with a few counts. This same CDR3 is encoded by further DNA sequences in the sample. The V and J genes are TRBV9 and TRBJ2-5; no clear D. V dropped 2 bases and J dropped 1 base, with 9 bases sitting between them. CDR1 and CDR2 from the germline V gene are SGDLS and YYNGEE. CDR3 size: 14 residues. The CDR3 loop is CASSVEAAQETQYF. CDR3 bases: TGTGCCAGCAGCGTTGAGGCCGCCCAAGAGACCCAGTACTTC.

The chain recombines TRBV7-6 with TRBJ2-1; 11 nucleotides line up with TRBD2. The V gene's germline CDR1 is SGHVS and CDR2 FNYEAQ. Unmatched junction bases numbered 1, after V lost 4 bases and J lost 2 bases. The CDR3 consists of 15 residues. CDR3: CASSSSGRTYNEQFF. The CDR3 DNA sequence: TGTGCCAGCAGCTCTAGCGGGAGGACCTACAATGAGCAGTTCTTC.

The chain has TRBV3-1 (or the pseudogene TRBV3-2) and TRBJ2-2; TRBD2 matches 11 bases. V lost 4 bases and J lost 5; bases outside the gene matches: 21. CDR1 and CDR2 (germline): LGHDT, YNNKEL (reference sequence). There are 21 residues in the CDR3. CDR3 loop: CASSRKPGGGGLAGGTGELFF. CDR3 nucleotide sequence: TGTGCCAGCAGCCGGAAACCAGGAGGGGGAGGTCTAGCGGGAGGAACCGGGGAGCTGTTTTTT.

This rearrangement joins TRBV7-2 to TRBJ2-1, with TRBD2 identical over 11 bases. V gave up 5 bases and J gave up 8 bases; unmatched junction bases: 14. The CDR3 covers 17 residues. The germline CDR1 and CDR2 sequences are SGHTA and FQGNSA. CDR3 DNA: TGTGCCAGCAGCCTCCTAGCGGGAGGAATAATTGCGGATGAGCAGTTCTTC. Residues: CASSLLAGGIIADEQFF.

The rearrangement joins TRBV19 to TRBJ1-1; 7 nucleotides align to TRBD1. V dropped 3 bases and J dropped 0; count of bases not matched to a gene: 4. This CDR3 spans 15 amino acids. Germline loops: CDR1 LNHDA, CDR2 SQIVND (reference sequence). The CDR3 DNA is TGTGCCAGTAGTATCGACAGGGCGGTGAACACTGAAGCTTTCTTT. Translating gives CASSIDRAVNTEAFF.

The chain carries TRBV27 and TRBJ2-2, with a tentative D call TRBD1 (5 bases). Germline CDR1 is MNHEY and CDR2 is SMNVEV (reference sequence). Trimming removed 1 base at V and 6 bases at J, with 12 bases between. The CDR3 consists of 15 residues. The CDR3 nucleotides are TGTGCCAGCAGTTTATTCGCAGGGTCCGCCGGGGAGCTGTTTTTT. The encoded protein is CASSLFAGSAGELFF.

The chain joins TRBV6-1 to TRBJ2-7; the D is unclear. In germline, CDR1 is MNHNS, CDR2 SASEGT. Trimming shortened V by 1 base and J by 3 bases, and 16 bases separated the two germline ends. The CDR3 is 16 residues long. CDR3 amino acids: CASSEEEPMVRYEQYF. The CDR3, as DNA: TGTGCCAGCAGTGAAGAGGAGCCCATGGTTCGCTACGAGCAGTACTTC.

This clone was seen only a few times. The rearrangement uses TRBV19 and TRBJ1-5; tentatively, D is TRBD1 (5 bases). The germline V gene encodes CDR1 LNHDA and CDR2 SQIVND (reference sequence). The V end lost 6 bases, the J end lost 9 bases, and 24 bases lay between the germline ends. CDR3 length: 16 residues. The CDR3 DNA sequence: TGTGCCAGTAGCAAAACAGGTTTCAATATTTATCGGCCCCAGCATTTT. It translates to CASSKTGFNIYRPQHF.

The V call is TRBV27, the J call TRBJ1-6; weak D call: TRBD1 (5 bases). The germline gives CDR1 MNHEY, CDR2 SMNVEV (reference sequence). There are 14 residues in the CDR3. V was cut by 3 bases and J by 9 bases, with 12 bases left in between. CDR3 sequence (DNA): TGTGCCAGCAGTTTGCAGGGTCTGGTTTCACCCCTCCACTTT. It translates to CASSLQGLVSPLHF.

This clone appeared a few times. The chain uses TRBV27 and TRBJ2-7; TRBD1 agrees at 7 bases. J gave up 0 bases and V 6 bases, and 8 bases lay outside the gene matches. CDR3 size: 15 residues. Germline CDR1 and CDR2: MNHEY and SMNVEV (reference sequence). This CDR3 reads CASSPGQASSYEQYF. The CDR3 bases are TGTGCCAGCAGCCCTGGACAGGCGAGCTCCTACGAGCAGTACTTC.

V is TRBV9 and J is TRBJ1-2; D is unresolved. The CDR3 extends over 14 amino acids. From germline, CDR1 is SGDLS and CDR2 YYNGEE. Trimming cost V 2 bases and J 1 base, with 9 bases left between them. CDR3 residues: CASSVRSGNYGYTF. The DNA of the CDR3 is TGTGCCAGCAGCGTGCGTTCTGGTAACTATGGCTACACCTTC.

V gene TRBV6-6 combines with J gene TRBJ1-2; no definite D call. This CDR3 region has 14 residues. V lost 0 bases and J 4 bases, leaving 9 bases between the germline ends. Looked up from germline, CDR1 is MNHNY and CDR2 is SVGAGI (reference sequence). CDR3 amino acids: CASSYSTGPYGYTF. CDR3 nucleotides: TGTGCCAGCAGTTACTCGACGGGTCCCTATGGCTACACCTTC.

The chain carries TRBV11-2 and TRBJ2-2; 7 bases fit TRBD1. Germline V gene sequence: CDR1 SGHAT, CDR2 FQNNGV. The trim removed 5 bases at V and 4 bases at J, leaving 7 bases unmatched. CDR3 length: 15 residues. CDR3 sequence: CASSPKPGGTGELFF. The CDR3 DNA reads as TGTGCCAGCAGCCCAAAACCAGGGGGCACCGGGGAGCTGTTTTTT.

A remark on this clone: Distinct nucleotide sequences in the sample also encode this CDR3. The genes are TRBV24-1 and TRBJ2-1, with D maybe TRBD2 (5 bases). CDR1 is KGHDR, CDR2 SFDVKD, per germline. This CDR3 comprises 13 residues. V lost 0 bases and J 8 bases, leaving 7 bases between the germline ends. CDR3: CATSDLRGHEQFF. Here the CDR3 DNA reads TGTGCCACCAGTGATTTGCGAGGGCATGAGCAGTTCTTC.

V is TRBV30 and J is TRBJ2-2; D uncertain. The germline CDR1 and CDR2 sequences are GTSNPN and SVGIG (reference sequence). V was pared by 0 bases and J by 8 bases, with 13 bases between. This CDR3 has 14 amino acids. The CDR3 DNA sequence: TGTGCCTGGAGTGTGCGTCAGGATTCGGGGGAGCTGTTTTTT. Protein sequence: CAWSVRQDSGELFF.

The chain carries TRBV7-2 and TRBJ1-3; D remains ambiguous. V was pared by 0 bases and J by 2 bases, with 11 bases between. The CDR3 consists of 16 residues. Germline CDR1 SGHTA, CDR2 FQGNSA. The CDR3: CASSLAAASTGNTIYF. DNA for the CDR3: TGTGCCAGCAGCTTAGCCGCTGCCTCTACTGGAAACACCATATATTTT.

The chain's CDR3 is CASSDRGQLREQYF. CDR3 DNA sequence: TGTGCCAGCAGCGACAGGGGACAACTTCGCGAGCAGTACTTC. This chain joins TRBV2 and TRBJ2-7; 8 bases match TRBD1. The CDR3 has 14 amino acids. In germline, CDR1 is SNHLY, CDR2 FYNNEI. V gave up 6 bases and J gave up 6 bases; unmatched junction bases: 10. Looking up the rest from reference TRBV2 and TRBJ2-7 gives the full variable domain: EPEVTQTPSHQVTQMGQEVILRCVPISNHLYFYWYRQILGQKVEFLVSFYNNEISEKSEIFDDQFSVERPDGSNFTLKIRSTKLEDSAMYFCASSDRGQLREQYFGPGTRLTVT.

This clone was found a few times. The CDR3 DNA sequence: TGTGCCAGCAGCTTGTGGGAGGGCCGGTATGAGCAGTTCTTC. It is translated as CASSLWEGRYEQFF. The rearrangement links TRBV5-4 to TRBJ2-1; 7 nucleotides line up with TRBD2. This CDR3 has 14 amino acids. The V segment lost 1 base and the J segment 8 bases; nucleotides outside the gene matches: 6. Germline V gene sequence: CDR1 SGHNT, CDR2 YYREEE (reference sequence).

The chain links TRBV9 to TRBJ2-7; D possibly corresponds to TRBD2 (7 bases). Germline V lookup: CDR1 SGDLS, CDR2 YYNGEE. The ends were cut back, 4 bases at V and 0 bases at J, with 20 bases in the middle. The CDR3 spans 17 residues. The CDR3 loop is CASSPKSGGAHSYEQYF. The CDR3 nucleotides read TGTGCCAGCAGCCCGAAGTCGGGGGGCGCCCACTCCTACGAGCAGTACTTC.

The chain joins TRBV7-9 to TRBJ2-6, with TRBD1 matching 8 bases. The CDR3 runs 17 residues. Germline values: CDR1 SEHNR, CDR2 FQNEAQ (reference sequence). J lost 1 base, V lost 1 base, and 3 bases had no gene match. This CDR3 reads CASSLGQGASGANVLTF. Here the CDR3 DNA reads TGTGCCAGCAGCTTAGGTCAGGGGGCATCTGGGGCCAACGTCCTGACTTTC.

V gene TRBV7-2 combines with J gene TRBJ2-2; 9 bases fit TRBD2. Trimming at V came to 1 base and at J to 1 base, leaving 4 bases not matched to a gene. CDR1 is SGHTA, CDR2 FQGNSA, per germline. The CDR3 has 17 residues. The CDR3 DNA reads as TGTGCCAGCAGCTTAGATCGACTAGCGGTGAACACCGGGGAGCTGTTTTTT. This encodes CASSLDRLAVNTGELFF.